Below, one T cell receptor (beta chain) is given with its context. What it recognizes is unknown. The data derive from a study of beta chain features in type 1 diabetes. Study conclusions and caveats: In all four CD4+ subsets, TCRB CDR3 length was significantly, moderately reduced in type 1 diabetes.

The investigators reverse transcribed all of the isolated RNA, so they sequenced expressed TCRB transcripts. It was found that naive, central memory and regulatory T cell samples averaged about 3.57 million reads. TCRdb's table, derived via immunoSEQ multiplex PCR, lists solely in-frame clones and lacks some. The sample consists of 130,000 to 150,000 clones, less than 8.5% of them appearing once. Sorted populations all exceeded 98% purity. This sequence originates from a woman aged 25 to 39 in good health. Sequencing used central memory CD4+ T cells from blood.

The CDR3 region has the DNA TGTGCCAGCAAAAGGGGACAAGTCTCCTACGAGCAGTACTTC. Translated, it gives CASKRGQVSYEQYF. This chain uses TRBV6-5 with TRBJ2-7; tentatively, D is TRBD1 (6 bases). Germline assignment: CDR1 MNHEY and CDR2 SVGAGI. V lost 7 bases, J lost 0 bases, and 13 bases lay in between. This CDR3 region has 14 residues.